The 4 T cell receptor beta chains reported below all come from one sample, sequenced in a study of sequential checkpoint blockade in melanoma. Treatment meaning: randomized to nivolumab then ipilimumab (arm A) or the reverse (arm B). Libraries were prepared by immunoSEQ multiplex PCR; TCRdb keeps only in-frame clonotypes and omits some of them. The sample has tens of thousands of clones; 27% are singletons. Sequencing was performed on tumor tissue (inferred from file names), taken from a patient given nivolumab and ipilimumab in sequence. The receptors derive from a human donor with melanoma.

This clone was detected only once. J is TRBJ1-6 and V is TRBV19, with D tentatively TRBD1 (5 bases). V gave up 6 bases and J gave up 10 bases, with 19 bases separating them. Germline V gene sequence: CDR1 LNHDA, CDR2 SQIVND (reference sequence). The CDR3 runs 15 residues. The CDR3 here is CASSLQARVGSPLHF. CDR3 nucleotides: TGTGCCAGTAGCCTCCAAGCCAGGGTCGGATCACCCCTCCACTTT. The full variable domain, its missing parts supplied by reference TRBV19 and TRBJ1-6, is DGGITQSPKYLFRKEGQNVTLSCEQNLNHDAMYWYRQDPGQGLRLIYYSQIVNDFQKGDIAEGYSVSREKKESFPLTVTSAQKNPTAFYLCASSLQARVGSPLHFGNGTRLTVT.

This clone was detected a few times. The chain joins TRBV7-6 to TRBJ1-5, with a tentative D call TRBD1 (6 bases). Germline V lookup: CDR1 SGHVS, CDR2 FNYEAQ. V dropped 6 bases and J dropped 2 bases, with 17 bases sitting between them. The CDR3 is 16 residues long. The CDR3 nucleotides read TGTGCCAGCAGTCCGGGACACAGCATAGGCAATCAGCCCCAGCATTTT. Translation: CASSPGHSIGNQPQHF.

The chain employs TRBV19 and TRBJ2-7, with TRBD2 matching 8 bases. The CDR3 sequence is 16 residues long. Germline trimming cut 6 bases from V and 6 bases from J; bases unmatched to any gene: 16. Germline CDR1 LNHDA, CDR2 SQIVND (reference sequence). The CDR3 region is CASSSSPTSALVEQYF. For the CDR3, the DNA is TGTGCCAGTAGCTCATCCCCGACTAGCGCCTTAGTCGAGCAGTACTTC. Supplemented by reference TRBV19 and TRBJ2-7, the full variable domain reads DGGITQSPKYLFRKEGQNVTLSCEQNLNHDAMYWYRQDPGQGLRLIYYSQIVNDFQKGDIAEGYSVSREKKESFPLTVTSAQKNPTAFYLCASSSSPTSALVEQYFGPGTRLTVT.

The chain joins TRBV6-8 to TRBJ2-1, with 11 bases fitting TRBD2. Germline V gene lookup returns CDR1 MNHGY and CDR2 SAAAGT. CDR3 length: 15 residues. Trimming removed 0 bases from V and 7 bases from J; junction bases left unmatched: 2. The CDR3 DNA reads as TGTGCCAGCAGTTACTCGACTAGCGGGGTGAATGAGCAGTTCTTC. Translation: CASSYSTSGVNEQFF.